This paragraph reports one T cell receptor (beta chain). Its target is unknown. The junction had 8 bases not matched to a gene; V was cut back by 10 bases and J by 5 bases. Per germline, CDR1 KGHDR and CDR2 SFDVKD. The CDR3 is 13 amino acids. Sequenced by immunoSEQ multiplex PCR; TCRdb stores in-frame clones only, minus some. The sample holds 140,000 or so clones, over 75% seen once. This sample was included in a study of T cell responses to AZD1222 COVID-19 vaccine. Findings and limits, study-wide: At 160-218 and 743-854, vaccine-associated CD4 TCRs were dominant, and they spanned spike. Females made up more of the donors, who were largely white British, and clonal diversity may have come out too low. Baseline serology detected seropositivity in only 5 or 6 AZD1222 recipients. Vaccination with two AZD1222 doses was followed by a rise in Spike-specific TCR breadth and depth.

The sequencing used peripheral blood, collected on day 0 of AZD1222 vaccination. The chain couples TRBV24-1 to TRBJ2-5; TRBD1 matches at 8 bases. The sequence came from an adult in good health. CDR3 DNA: TGTGCCACGTCGGGACAGGTTCTTGAGACCCAGTACTTC. Translation gives CATSGQVLETQYF.